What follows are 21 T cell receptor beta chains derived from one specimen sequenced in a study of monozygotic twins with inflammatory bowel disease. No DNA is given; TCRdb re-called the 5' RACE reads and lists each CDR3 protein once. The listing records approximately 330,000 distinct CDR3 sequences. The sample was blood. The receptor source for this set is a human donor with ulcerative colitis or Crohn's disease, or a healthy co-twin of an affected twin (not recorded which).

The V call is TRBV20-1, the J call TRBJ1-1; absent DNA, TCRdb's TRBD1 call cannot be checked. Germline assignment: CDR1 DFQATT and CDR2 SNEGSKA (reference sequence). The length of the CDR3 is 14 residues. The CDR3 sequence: CSARVTGYWTEAFF.

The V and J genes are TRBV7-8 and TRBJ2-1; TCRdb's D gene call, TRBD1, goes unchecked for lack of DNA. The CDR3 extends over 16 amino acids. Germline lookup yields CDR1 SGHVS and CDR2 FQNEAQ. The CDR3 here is CASSSLVLNSYNEQFF.

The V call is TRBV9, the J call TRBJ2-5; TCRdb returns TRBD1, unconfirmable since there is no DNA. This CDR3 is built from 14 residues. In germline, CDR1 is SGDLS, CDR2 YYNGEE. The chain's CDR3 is CASSPGGREETQYF.

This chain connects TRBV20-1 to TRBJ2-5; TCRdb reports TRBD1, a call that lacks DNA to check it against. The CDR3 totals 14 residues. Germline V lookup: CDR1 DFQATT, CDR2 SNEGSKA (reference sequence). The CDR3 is CSARAGEGGETQYF.

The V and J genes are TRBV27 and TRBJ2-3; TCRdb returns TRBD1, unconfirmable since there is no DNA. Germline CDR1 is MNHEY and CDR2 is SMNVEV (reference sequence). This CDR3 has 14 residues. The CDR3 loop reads CASNDGGPTDTQYF.

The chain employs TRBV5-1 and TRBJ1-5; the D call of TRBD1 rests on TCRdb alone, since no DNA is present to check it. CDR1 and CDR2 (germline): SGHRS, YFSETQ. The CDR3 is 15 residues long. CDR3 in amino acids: CASSPGQEGLQPQHF.

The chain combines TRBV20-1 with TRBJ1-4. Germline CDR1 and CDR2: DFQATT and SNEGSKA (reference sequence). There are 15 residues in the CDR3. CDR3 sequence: CSAPRGGSTNEKLFF.

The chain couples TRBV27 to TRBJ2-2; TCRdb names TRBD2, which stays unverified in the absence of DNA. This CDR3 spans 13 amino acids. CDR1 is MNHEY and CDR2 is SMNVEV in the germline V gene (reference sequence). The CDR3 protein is CASSLFPPGELFF.

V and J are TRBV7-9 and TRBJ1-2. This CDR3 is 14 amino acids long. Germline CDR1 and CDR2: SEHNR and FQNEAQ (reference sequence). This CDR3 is CASSGRGTHYGYTF.

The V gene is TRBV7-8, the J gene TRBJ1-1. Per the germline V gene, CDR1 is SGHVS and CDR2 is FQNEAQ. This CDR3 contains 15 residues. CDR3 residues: CASSLGYQRNTEAFF.

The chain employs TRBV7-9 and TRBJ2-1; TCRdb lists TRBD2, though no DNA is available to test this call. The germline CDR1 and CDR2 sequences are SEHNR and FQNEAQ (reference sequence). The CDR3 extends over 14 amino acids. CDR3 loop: CASASQAGYNEQFF.

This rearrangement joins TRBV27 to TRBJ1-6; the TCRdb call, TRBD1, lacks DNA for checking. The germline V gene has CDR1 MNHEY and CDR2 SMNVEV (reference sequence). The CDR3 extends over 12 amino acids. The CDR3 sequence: CASSLGASPLHF.

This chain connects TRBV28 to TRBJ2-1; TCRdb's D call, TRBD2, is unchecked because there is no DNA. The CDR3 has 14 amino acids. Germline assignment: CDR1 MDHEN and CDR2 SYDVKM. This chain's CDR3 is CASIARPLSNEQFF.

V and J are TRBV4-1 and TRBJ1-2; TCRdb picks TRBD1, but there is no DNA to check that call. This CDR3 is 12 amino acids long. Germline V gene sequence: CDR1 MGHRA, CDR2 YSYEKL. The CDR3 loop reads CASSIPGGRDTF.

The CDR3 sequence: CASSSDRGHSEF. V gene TRBV7-2 combines with J gene TRBJ2-7; checking the TCRdb D call of TRBD1 is not possible without DNA. From germline, CDR1 is SGHTA and CDR2 FQGNSA. The CDR3 contains 12 residues.

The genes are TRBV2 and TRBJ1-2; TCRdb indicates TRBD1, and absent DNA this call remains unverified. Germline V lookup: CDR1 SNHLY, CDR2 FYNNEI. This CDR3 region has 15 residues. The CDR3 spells CASSEGTGVWYGYTF.

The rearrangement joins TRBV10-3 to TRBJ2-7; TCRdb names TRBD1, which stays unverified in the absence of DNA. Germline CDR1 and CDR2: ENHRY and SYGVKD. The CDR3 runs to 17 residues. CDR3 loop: CAISFPNRGTDLYEQYF.

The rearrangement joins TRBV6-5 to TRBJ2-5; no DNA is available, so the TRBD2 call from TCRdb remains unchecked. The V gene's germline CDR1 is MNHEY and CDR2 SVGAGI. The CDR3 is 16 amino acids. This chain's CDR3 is CASSYLSSGKQETQYF.

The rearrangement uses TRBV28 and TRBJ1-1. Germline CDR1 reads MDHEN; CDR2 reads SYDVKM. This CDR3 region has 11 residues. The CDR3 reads CASSYFTEAFF.

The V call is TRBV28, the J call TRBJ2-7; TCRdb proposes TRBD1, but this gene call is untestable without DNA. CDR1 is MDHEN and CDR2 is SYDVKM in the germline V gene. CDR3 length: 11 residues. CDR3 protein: CASTGTYEQYF. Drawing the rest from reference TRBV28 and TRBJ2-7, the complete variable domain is DVKVTQSSRYLVKRTGEKVFLECVQDMDHENMFWYRQDPGLGLRLIYFSYDVKMKEKGDIPEGYSVSREKKERFSLILESASTNQTSMYLCASTGTYEQYFGPGTRLTVT.

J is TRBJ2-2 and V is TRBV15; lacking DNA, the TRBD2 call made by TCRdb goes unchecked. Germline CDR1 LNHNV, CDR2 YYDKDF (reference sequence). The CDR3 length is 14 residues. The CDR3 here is CATSKPRGSGELFF.